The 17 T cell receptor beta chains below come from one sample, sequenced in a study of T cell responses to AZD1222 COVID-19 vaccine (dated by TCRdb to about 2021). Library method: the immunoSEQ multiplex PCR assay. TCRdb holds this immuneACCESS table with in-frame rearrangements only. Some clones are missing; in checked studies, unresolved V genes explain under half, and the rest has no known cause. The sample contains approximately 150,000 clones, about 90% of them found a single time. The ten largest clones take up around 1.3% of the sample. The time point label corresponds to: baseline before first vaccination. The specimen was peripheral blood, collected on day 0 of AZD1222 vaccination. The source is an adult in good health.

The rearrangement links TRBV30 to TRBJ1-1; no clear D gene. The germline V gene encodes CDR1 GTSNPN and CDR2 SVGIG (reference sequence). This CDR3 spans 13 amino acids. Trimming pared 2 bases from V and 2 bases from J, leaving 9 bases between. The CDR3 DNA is TGTGCCTGGAGTACGGGTTTTAACACTGAAGCTTTCTTT. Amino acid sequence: CAWSTGFNTEAFF.

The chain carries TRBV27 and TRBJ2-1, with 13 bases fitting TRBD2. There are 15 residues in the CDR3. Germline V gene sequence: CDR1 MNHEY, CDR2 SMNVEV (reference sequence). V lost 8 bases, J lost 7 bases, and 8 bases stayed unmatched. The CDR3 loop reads CASRTSGGPLNEQFF. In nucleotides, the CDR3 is TGTGCCAGCCGGACTAGCGGGGGCCCCTTAAATGAGCAGTTCTTC.

The CDR3, as DNA: TGTGCCAGCTCCCCGGGGGTGAACACTGAAGCTTTCTTT. It specifies CASSPGVNTEAFF. The chain joins TRBV18 to TRBJ1-1; the D gene is possibly TRBD1 (5 bases). The CDR3 covers 13 residues. Germline CDR1 is KGHSH and CDR2 is LQKENI. V was trimmed by 6 bases and J by 0 bases, leaving 8 bases between them.

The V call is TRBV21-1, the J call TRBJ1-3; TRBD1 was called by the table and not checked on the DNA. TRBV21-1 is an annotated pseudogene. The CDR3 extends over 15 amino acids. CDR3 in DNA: TGTGCCAGCAGCAAAGCGGGACACTCTGGAAACACCATATATTTT. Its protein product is CASSKAGHSGNTIYF.

This CDR3 reads CASSEAFEQYF. CDR3 DNA: TGTGCCAGCAGTGAAGCCTTCGAGCAGTACTTC. The chain recombines TRBV2 with TRBJ2-7; D remains ambiguous. Germline values: CDR1 SNHLY, CDR2 FYNNEI. The V and J ends lost 0 bases and 6 bases respectively, with 3 bases between them. This CDR3 has 11 residues.

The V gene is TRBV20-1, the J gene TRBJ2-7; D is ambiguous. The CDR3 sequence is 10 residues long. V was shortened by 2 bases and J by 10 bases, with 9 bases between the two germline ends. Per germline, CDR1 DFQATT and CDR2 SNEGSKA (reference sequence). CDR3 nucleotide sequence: TGCAGTGCTAGATTTCGAGAACAGTACTTC. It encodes CSARFREQYF.

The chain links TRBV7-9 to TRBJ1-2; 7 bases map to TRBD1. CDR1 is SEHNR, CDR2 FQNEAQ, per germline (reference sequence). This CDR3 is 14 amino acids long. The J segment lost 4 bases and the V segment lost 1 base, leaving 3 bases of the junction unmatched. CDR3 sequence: CASSLGEGAYGYTF. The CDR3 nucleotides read TGTGCCAGCAGCTTAGGGGAGGGGGCCTATGGCTACACCTTC.

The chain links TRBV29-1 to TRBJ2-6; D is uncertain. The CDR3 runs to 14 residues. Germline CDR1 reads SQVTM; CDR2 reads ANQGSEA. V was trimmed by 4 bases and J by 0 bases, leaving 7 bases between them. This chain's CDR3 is CSVGLGSGANVLTF. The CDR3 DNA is TGCAGCGTTGGCTTGGGCTCTGGGGCCAACGTCCTGACTTTC.

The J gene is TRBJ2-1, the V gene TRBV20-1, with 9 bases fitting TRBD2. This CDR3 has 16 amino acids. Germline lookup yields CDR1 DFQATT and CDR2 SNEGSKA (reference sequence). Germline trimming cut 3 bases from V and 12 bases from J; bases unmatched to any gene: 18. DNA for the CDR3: TGCAGTGCTAGTGGAGCGGGGGGTTACTTTACAATGAGGCAGTTCTTC. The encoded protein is CSASGAGGYFTMRQFF.

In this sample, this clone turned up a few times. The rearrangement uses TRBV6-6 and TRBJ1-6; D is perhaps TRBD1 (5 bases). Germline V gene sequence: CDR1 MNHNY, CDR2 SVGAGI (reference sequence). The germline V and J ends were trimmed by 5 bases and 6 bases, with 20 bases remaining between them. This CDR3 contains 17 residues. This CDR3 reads CASSRPRGSRTNSPLHF. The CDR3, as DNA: TGTGCCAGCAGTCGTCCCCGGGGGAGCCGGACTAATTCACCCCTCCACTTT.

The CDR3 DNA is TGCGCCAGCAGCTTCCCCCGGGCAGCGGAAAACACCATATATTTT. It translates to CASSFPRAAENTIYF. This chain uses TRBV5-1 with TRBJ1-3; no reliable D call. V lost 2 bases and J 6 bases, leaving 15 bases between the germline ends. CDR3 length: 15 residues. The germline V gene encodes CDR1 SGHRS and CDR2 YFSETQ.

The CDR3 loop is CASRPGQRNYGYTF. As DNA, the CDR3 is TGTGCCAGCAGGCCGGGACAGCGAAACTATGGCTACACCTTC. The rearrangement links TRBV6-5 to TRBJ1-2; 7 bases are shared with TRBD1. The trim removed 6 bases at V and 2 bases at J, leaving 6 bases unmatched. Germline V lookup: CDR1 MNHEY, CDR2 SVGAGI. CDR3 length: 14 amino acids.

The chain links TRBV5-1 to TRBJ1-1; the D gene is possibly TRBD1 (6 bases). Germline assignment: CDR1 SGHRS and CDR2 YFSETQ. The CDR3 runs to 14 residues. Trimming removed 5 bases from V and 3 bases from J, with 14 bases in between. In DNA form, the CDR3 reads TGCGCCAGCAGTGGGCAGGGGTCCTACACTGAAGCTTTCTTT. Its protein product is CASSGQGSYTEAFF.

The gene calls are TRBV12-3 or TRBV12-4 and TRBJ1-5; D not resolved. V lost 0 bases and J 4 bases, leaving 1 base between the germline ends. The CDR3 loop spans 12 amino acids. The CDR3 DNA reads TGTGCCAGCAGTTTAGCGAATCAGCCCCAGCATTTT. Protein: CASSLANQPQHF.

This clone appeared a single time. The chain's CDR3 is CASGTSGSIDEQFF. Written as DNA, the CDR3 is TGTGCCAGCGGGACTAGCGGGAGTATCGATGAGCAGTTCTTC. V usage is TRBV6-5 and J usage is TRBJ2-1; 14 bases are a match to TRBD2. This CDR3 is 14 amino acids long. Per germline, CDR1 MNHEY and CDR2 SVGAGI. Unmatched junction bases numbered 5, after V lost 8 bases and J lost 8 bases.

The CDR3 sequence is CASSERASGRFGNEQFF. CDR3 DNA sequence: TGTGCCAGCAGTGAGAGGGCTAGCGGGAGATTCGGCAATGAGCAGTTCTTC. The J gene is TRBJ2-1, the V gene TRBV2, with 10 bases lining up with TRBD2. J gave up 6 bases and V 3 bases, and 11 bases lay outside the gene matches. The CDR3 has 17 residues. CDR1 and CDR2 from the germline V gene are SNHLY and FYNNEI. Based on the CDR3 plus reference TRBV2 and TRBJ2-1, the full variable domain is EPEVTQTPSHQVTQMGQEVILRCVPISNHLYFYWYRQILGQKVEFLVSFYNNEISEKSEIFDDQFSVERPDGSNFTLKIRSTKLEDSAMYFCASSERASGRFGNEQFFGPGTRLTVL.

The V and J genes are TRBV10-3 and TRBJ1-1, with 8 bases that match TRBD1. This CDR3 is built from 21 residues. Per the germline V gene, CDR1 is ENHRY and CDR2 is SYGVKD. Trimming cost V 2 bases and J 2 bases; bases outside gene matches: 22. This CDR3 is CAISELILDQGARIANTEAFF. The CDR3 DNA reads TGTGCCATCAGTGAGCTGATACTTGACCAGGGGGCGCGGATCGCCAACACTGAAGCTTTCTTT.